One and the same sample provided the 30 T cell receptor beta chains below, sequenced in a study of radiotherapy plus CTLA-4 blockade in lung cancer. Assay: immunoSEQ multiplex PCR; the TCRdb copy retains only in-frame clones and omits some. Seen here are 70,000 to 85,000 clones, roughly 80% observed once, and the top ten hold around 10%. Sequenced material: peripheral blood, taken from a patient treated with radiotherapy plus ipilimumab. Receptors were obtained from a human donor with non-small cell lung cancer whose response to radiotherapy plus ipilimumab could not be evaluated.

This sequence joins TRBV2 and TRBJ1-1, with D tentatively TRBD1 (6 bases). This CDR3 has 14 residues. The germline gives CDR1 SNHLY, CDR2 FYNNEI. V was cut by 8 bases and J by 0 bases, with 13 bases left in between. The CDR3 loop reads CASSTGILNTEAFF. In DNA form, the CDR3 reads TGTGCCAGCTCAACAGGGATCCTGAACACTGAAGCTTTCTTT.

The rearrangement links TRBV4-3 to TRBJ1-6; D possibly corresponds to TRBD1 (5 bases). Trimming pared 4 bases from V and 3 bases from J, leaving 13 bases between. Looked up from germline, CDR1 is LGHNA and CDR2 is YSLEER. The CDR3 has 16 residues. DNA of the CDR3: TGCGCCAGCAGCCCTGGAGGGACGGTCTATAATTCACCCCTCCACTTT. Protein sequence: CASSPGGTVYNSPLHF.

The chain links TRBV7-6 to TRBJ2-7; TRBD1 aligns across 7 bases. Germline CDR1 reads SGHVS; CDR2 reads FNYEAQ. The V segment lost 6 bases and the J segment 5 bases; nucleotides outside the gene matches: 10. The CDR3 spans 14 residues. Here the CDR3 DNA reads TGTGCCAGCAGTCAATATGACAGGGCGAACGAGCAGTACTTC. It yields the protein CASSQYDRANEQYF.

The chain couples TRBV10-3 to TRBJ1-5, with 7 positions matching TRBD1. The germline V gene has CDR1 ENHRY and CDR2 SYGVKD. The V and J ends lost 0 bases and 5 bases, in that order; junction bases with no gene match: 7. There are 16 residues in the CDR3. In nucleotides, the CDR3 is TGTGCCATCAGTGAGTCGACAGGGCGGGGTGATCAGCCCCAGCATTTT. This codes for CAISESTGRGDQPQHF.

The chain recombines TRBV2 with TRBJ1-2; D is perhaps TRBD1 (5 bases). Deletions cut 7 bases from V and 2 bases from J, with 11 bases between. The germline V gene has CDR1 SNHLY and CDR2 FYNNEI. The CDR3 length is 13 residues. CDR3 nucleotides: TGTGCCAGCAACCCAGGGTCGAACTATGGCTACACCTTC. It encodes CASNPGSNYGYTF.

V is TRBV30 and J is TRBJ2-2; TRBD1 agrees at 7 bases. Germline lookup yields CDR1 GTSNPN and CDR2 SVGIG (reference sequence). The V gene end was trimmed by 2 bases and the J gene end by 3 bases; junction bases not matched to a gene: 3. This CDR3 comprises 14 residues. CDR3 sequence: CAWSPQGDTGELFF. The CDR3 coding sequence is TGTGCCTGGAGTCCCCAGGGGGACACCGGGGAGCTGTTTTTT.

V and J are TRBV2 and TRBJ2-1, with D tentatively TRBD2 (5 bases). Germline V gene lookup returns CDR1 SNHLY and CDR2 FYNNEI. The CDR3 has 12 amino acids. V shed 7 bases and J shed 8 bases, with 12 bases lying between them. The CDR3 bases are TGTGCCAGCACGATCCGCGGGTATGAGCAGTTCTTC. Translating gives CASTIRGYEQFF.

The chain recombines TRBV2 with TRBJ1-1; 9 bases are shared with TRBD1. Germline-derived CDR1 and CDR2 are SNHLY and FYNNEI. Trimming removed 5 bases from V and 5 bases from J; junction bases left unmatched: 6. This CDR3 is built from 14 residues. CDR3 sequence (DNA): TGTGCCAGCAGTATAACAGGGGGCGAAACTGAAGCTTTCTTT. Its protein product is CASSITGGETEAFF.

This clone was counted between two and nine times. CDR3 loop: CASSRDGTGDYEQYF. The CDR3 DNA follows: TGTGCCAGCAGCCGAGACGGGACAGGGGACTACGAGCAGTACTTC. The V gene is TRBV4-2, the J gene TRBJ2-7, with TRBD1 matching over 10 bases. The V and J ends lost 4 bases and 3 bases, in that order; junction bases with no gene match: 6. Per germline, CDR1 LGHNA and CDR2 YNFKEQ. The CDR3 is made up of 15 amino acids.

This chain uses TRBV10-2 with TRBJ2-7; TRBD2 matches at 14 bases. There are 15 residues in the CDR3. The ends lost 6 bases at V and 3 bases at J; junction bases unmatched: 4. Germline V lookup: CDR1 WSHSY, CDR2 SAAADI. CDR3 loop: CASSPGLAGDYEQYF. As DNA, the CDR3 is TGCGCCAGCAGCCCGGGACTAGCGGGAGACTACGAGCAGTACTTC.

V gene TRBV2 combines with J gene TRBJ2-1; no reliable D call. V was clipped by 0 bases and J by 1 base, with 13 bases between them. This CDR3 contains 17 residues. CDR1 SNHLY and CDR2 FYNNEI come from the germline V gene. The DNA for the CDR3 is TGTGCCAGCAGTGAAGCCCCCAGGATGTTTTCCTACAATGAGCAGTTCTTC. Translated, it gives CASSEAPRMFSYNEQFF.

The rearrangement links TRBV9 to TRBJ1-1; tentatively, D is TRBD1 (6 bases). Germline V lookup: CDR1 SGDLS, CDR2 YYNGEE. The germline V and J ends were trimmed by 4 bases and 9 bases, with 16 bases remaining between them. There are 13 residues in the CDR3. The CDR3 bases are TGTGCCAGCAGCCCAGCGACAGGAGCCAAAGCTTTCTTT. Residues: CASSPATGAKAFF.

This clone was counted once. The rearrangement joins TRBV30 to TRBJ2-3; D perhaps matches TRBD2 (5 bases). Germline V gene lookup returns CDR1 GTSNPN and CDR2 SVGIG (reference sequence). Trimming shortened V by 6 bases and J by 2 bases, and 9 bases separated the two germline ends. The CDR3 totals 12 residues. CDR3 protein: CACLRATDTQYF. In DNA, the CDR3 is TGTGCCTGCCTGAGGGCCACAGATACGCAGTATTTT.

The table lists this clone with a count of one. The rearrangement joins TRBV28 to TRBJ1-1; TRBD1 is a possible D gene (5 bases). This CDR3 has 15 residues. From germline, CDR1 is MDHEN and CDR2 SYDVKM. V lost 2 bases to trimming and J lost 0 bases, with 10 bases between them. DNA for the CDR3: TGTGCCAGCAGTTTACATACAGGTTTGAACACTGAAGCTTTCTTT. It yields the protein CASSLHTGLNTEAFF.

This clone appeared a few times. The V call is TRBV5-4, the J call TRBJ2-1; 8 bases match TRBD1. Germline assignment: CDR1 SGHNT and CDR2 YYREEE (reference sequence). V lost 4 bases and J lost 5; bases outside the gene matches: 8. The CDR3 loop spans 15 amino acids. CDR3 DNA: TGTGCCAGCAGCGGGGGGACAGGCCCCCACAATGAGCAGTTCTTC. Amino acids: CASSGGTGPHNEQFF. The full variable domain, its missing parts supplied by reference TRBV5-4 and TRBJ2-1, is ETGVTQSPTHLIKTRGQQVTLRCSSQSGHNTVSWYQQALGQGPQFIFQYYREEENGRGNFPPRFSGLQFPNYSSELNVNALELDDSALYLCASSGGTGPHNEQFFGPGTRLTVL.

Only a few counts were recorded for this clone. The rearrangement joins TRBV5-5 to TRBJ1-6; D is perhaps TRBD1 (6 bases). V lost 1 base to trimming and J lost 0 bases, with 8 bases between them. Germline V gives CDR1 SGHKS, CDR2 YYEKEE (reference sequence). The CDR3 has 16 residues. The DNA for the CDR3 is TGTGCCAGCAGCTTGCAGGGGAGCTCCTATAATTCACCCCTCCACTTT. Translation: CASSLQGSSYNSPLHF.

The J gene is TRBJ1-1, the V gene TRBV7-2; D gene ambiguous. The germline CDR1 and CDR2 sequences are SGHTA and FQGNSA. V was clipped by 5 bases and J by 5 bases, with 15 bases between them. The CDR3 is 14 amino acids. The CDR3 DNA reads as TGTGCCAGCAGCGCCCAGCGGGGAGAAACTGAAGCTTTCTTT. This encodes CASSAQRGETEAFF.

This clone was picked up one time. The chain recombines TRBV27 with TRBJ1-4, with a weak D call TRBD1 (6 bases). CDR1 is MNHEY and CDR2 is SMNVEV in the germline V gene (reference sequence). V was cut by 2 bases and J by 7 bases, with 14 bases left in between. The CDR3 covers 15 residues. The CDR3 region has the DNA TGTGCCAGCAGTTTAGGATGGGGCAGGGGTGAAAAACTGTTTTTT. This codes for CASSLGWGRGEKLFF.

CDR3 bases: TGTGCCAGCAGCTTGTGGACAGGGGGCTTTGGCTACACCTTC. Translated: CASSLWTGGFGYTF. V and J are TRBV5-6 and TRBJ1-2, with TRBD1 matching 11 bases. The CDR3 contains 14 residues. V dropped 1 base and J dropped 7; count of bases not matched to a gene: 3. Germline V gene sequence: CDR1 SGHDT, CDR2 YYEEEE. Variable domain in full (rest from reference TRBV5-6 and TRBJ1-2): DAGVTQSPTHLIKTRGQQVTLRCSPKSGHDTVSWYQQALGQGPQFIFQYYEEEERQRGNFPDRFSGHQFPNYSSELNVNALLLGDSALYLCASSLWTGGFGYTFGSGTRLTVV.

The DNA of the CDR3 is TGTGCCTGGAGAAAAAAGCGGGAGGGGACCGGGGAGCTGTTTTTT. This sequence encodes CAWRKKREGTGELFF. The V gene is TRBV30, the J gene TRBJ2-2; 10 positions match TRBD2. The CDR3 has 15 amino acids. In germline, CDR1 is GTSNPN, CDR2 SVGIG (reference sequence). Losses at the gene ends were 3 bases for V and 5 bases for J; bases not matched to a gene: 6. Full variable domain (remainder filled in from reference TRBV30 and TRBJ2-2): SQTIHQWPATLVQPVGSPLSLECTVEGTSNPNLYWYRQAAGRGLQLLFYSVGIGQISSEVPQNLSASRPQDRQFILSSKKLLLSDSGFYLCAWRKKREGTGELFFGEGSRLTVL.

This clone was counted only a few times. The V and J genes are TRBV28 and TRBJ1-3; a possible D gene is TRBD1 (6 bases). This CDR3 has 16 amino acids. CDR1 MDHEN and CDR2 SYDVKM come from the germline V gene. The V end lost 2 bases, the J end lost 2 bases, and 13 bases lay between the germline ends. For the CDR3, the DNA is TGTGCCAGCAGTTTAGACCCTCAGGGGACTGGAAACACCATATATTTT. Translating gives CASSLDPQGTGNTIYF. Full variable domain (outside the CDR3, taken from reference TRBV28 and TRBJ1-3): DVKVTQSSRYLVKRTGEKVFLECVQDMDHENMFWYRQDPGLGLRLIYFSYDVKMKEKGDIPEGYSVSREKKERFSLILESASTNQTSMYLCASSLDPQGTGNTIYFGEGSWLTVV.

The chain joins TRBV28 to TRBJ1-1; TRBD1 agrees at 7 bases. J lost 5 bases, V lost 3 bases, and 6 bases had no gene match. The CDR3 consists of 14 residues. The germline V gene encodes CDR1 MDHEN and CDR2 SYDVKM. CDR3 nucleotide sequence: TGTGCCAGCAGTTTTCAGACAGGGACAACTGAAGCTTTCTTT. Translation: CASSFQTGTTEAFF. Full variable domain (rest looked up from reference TRBV28 and TRBJ1-1): DVKVTQSSRYLVKRTGEKVFLECVQDMDHENMFWYRQDPGLGLRLIYFSYDVKMKEKGDIPEGYSVSREKKERFSLILESASTNQTSMYLCASSFQTGTTEAFFGQGTRLTVV.

The rearrangement links TRBV5-4 to TRBJ1-1; 7 bases line up with TRBD1. Germline values: CDR1 SGHNT, CDR2 YYREEE (reference sequence). There are 14 residues in the CDR3. V lost 5 bases to trimming and J lost 4 bases; unmatched junction nucleotides: 8. The CDR3 protein is CASRAGQVGTEAFF. The CDR3 coding sequence is TGTGCCAGCAGAGCAGGACAGGTGGGCACTGAAGCTTTCTTT.

The CDR3 sequence: CASSPLGDPRSGGGSYTQYF. CDR3 DNA sequence: TGTGCCAGCAGTCCCCTCGGAGATCCACGGAGCGGGGGGGGATCGTATACGCAGTATTTT. The chain employs TRBV28 and TRBJ2-3; TRBD2 agrees at 10 bases. V gave up 5 bases and J gave up 7 bases; unmatched junction bases: 24. Germline loops: CDR1 MDHEN, CDR2 SYDVKM. The CDR3 runs to 20 residues.

The V gene is TRBV2, the J gene TRBJ1-3; 9 nucleotides match TRBD1. The germline V gene has CDR1 SNHLY and CDR2 FYNNEI. The CDR3 is 15 residues long. The trim removed 3 bases at V and 5 bases at J, leaving 5 bases unmatched. The CDR3 protein is CASSEDRGERNTIYF. DNA of the CDR3: TGTGCCAGCAGTGAGGACAGGGGTGAGAGAAACACCATATATTTT.

The chain couples TRBV4-3 to TRBJ1-2; TRBD1 agrees at 9 bases. After removal of 0 bases from V and 8 bases from J, the junction contained 13 bases not matched to a gene. The CDR3 sequence is 17 residues long. CDR1 and CDR2 from the germline V gene are LGHNA and YSLEER. The CDR3 DNA reads TGCGCCAGCAGCCAAGATAACACAGGGGGCGTTTTGGGGGGCTACACCTTC. This translates into CASSQDNTGGVLGGYTF.

The rearrangement joins TRBV7-2 to TRBJ2-7; perhaps TRBD2 as D (6 bases). V was clipped by 5 bases and J by 4 bases, with 12 bases between them. Germline lookup yields CDR1 SGHTA and CDR2 FQGNSA. CDR3 size: 13 residues. CDR3 protein: CASSLNAGYEQYF. In DNA form, the CDR3 reads TGTGCCAGCAGCCTAAACGCGGGATACGAGCAGTACTTC.

This rearrangement joins TRBV19 to TRBJ1-4; D is unresolved. V lost 2 bases and J lost 7, with 8 bases in between. The CDR3 length is 13 residues. Germline values: CDR1 LNHDA, CDR2 SQIVND (reference sequence). For the CDR3, the DNA is TGTGCCAGTAGTATATCCCGTAGTGAAAAACTGTTTTTT. Encoded protein: CASSISRSEKLFF.

V and J are TRBV21-1 and TRBJ1-2; the table calls TRBD1, which could not be checked here. TRBV21-1 counts as a pseudogene. The CDR3 totals 16 residues. The CDR3 reads CASSRDRSLANYGYTF. CDR3 bases: TGTGCCAGCAGCAGGGACAGATCATTAGCTAACTATGGCTACACCTTC.

This chain uses TRBV5-1 with TRBJ2-5, with TRBD1 matching over 8 bases. TRBJ2-7 matches the DNA end more closely, so the J call is doubtful. The germline gives CDR1 SGHRS, CDR2 YFSETQ. The CDR3 length is 15 residues. The CDR3 spells CASSVTGGSNFEQYF. Here the CDR3 DNA reads TGCGCCAGCAGCGTCACAGGGGGGAGTAATTTCGAGCAGTACTTC.